This section outlines one T cell receptor beta chain sequence together with its context. Its antigen is as yet unknown. Germline lookup yields CDR1 LGHDT and CDR2 YNNKEL (reference sequence). Deletions cut 1 base from V and 4 bases from J, with 8 bases between. The CDR3 is 14 residues long. Unique molecular identifiers were used in preparing the TCRbeta library. TCRdb processed the PCR reads anew with MiXCR; each CDR3 protein has one entry. The profile shows a few hundred thousand distinct CDR3 sequences, 43% of them singletons. These data come from a study of T-cell reconstitution after alpha-beta-depleted transplantation in children. Study-level results: About two months after transplant, alpha-beta T cells reportedly came from several hundred expanded graft clones. The main origin of T-cell counts and diversity one year after transplant was newly produced T cells. Surviving thymic progenitors and recipient T cells were the source of high TCRbeta diversity at day 60 in some patients.

This receptor was taken from a girl aged 2 to 10 with aplastic anemia, due to receive a stem cell transplant. The chain has TRBV3-1 and TRBJ1-5, with a weak D call TRBD1 (6 bases). This sample comprised PBMCs, obtained before TCRalphabeta/CD19-depleted stem cell transplant. The CDR3 protein is CASSQGTDNQPQHF. CDR3 in DNA: TGTGCCAGCAGCCAAGGGACAGATAATCAGCCCCAGCATTTT. Filled out from reference TRBV3-1 and TRBJ1-5, the complete variable domain reads DTAVSQTPKYLVTQMGNDKSIKCEQNLGHDTMYWYKQDSKKFLKIMFSYNNKELIINETVPNRFSPKSPDKAHLNLHINSLELGDSAVYFCASSQGTDNQPQHFGDGTRLSIL.